The rows below give T cell receptor beta chains drawn from one sample of a study of beta chain features in type 1 diabetes. Clones were sequenced by immunoSEQ multiplex PCR, and TCRdb holds only the in-frame ones, with some missing. This table has hundreds of thousands of clones, 68% appearing once. The sample taken for sequencing was naive CD4+ T cells from blood. The receptor source for this set is a man aged 25 to 40 in good health. Each CDR3 is given with its conserved first and last residue. A D gene is named only where the DNA matches it firmly. Only part of the rows carry a size: once, few, many, or a class if the clone is expanded.

CDR3,DNA,size,D,J,length,V
CASTQTGTGLNF,TGTGCCAGCACCCAAACGGGGACAGGACTGAACTTC,NA,TRBD1,TRBJ2-7,12,TRBV25-1
CASSQDRYLETQYF,TGCGCCAGCAGCCAAGACAGATATTTGGAGACCCAGTACTTC,NA,NA,TRBJ2-5,14,TRBV4-3
CSVRQGSGTQYF,TGCAGCGTAAGACAGGGCTCGGGGACCCAGTACTTC,NA,TRBD1,TRBJ2-5,12,TRBV29-1
CASREEQGGSYEQYF,TGTGCCAGCAGAGAAGAACAGGGGGGATCCTACGAGCAGTACTTC,NA,TRBD1,TRBJ2-7,15,TRBV27
CSVELAGAYEQYF,TGCAGCGTCGAACTAGCGGGAGCTTACGAGCAGTACTTC,NA,TRBD2,TRBJ2-7,13,TRBV29-1
CAWSSHTTKGTEAFF,TGTGCCTGGAGTAGCCATACCACGAAAGGCACTGAAGCTTTCTTT,few,NA,TRBJ1-1,15,TRBV30
CASSSRGLAEETQYF,TGTGCCAGCAGCTCCCGCGGACTAGCGGAAGAGACCCAGTACTTC,NA,TRBD2,TRBJ2-5,15,TRBV7-9
CSVGSSSSYNEQFF,TGCAGCGTTGGGTCGTCCAGCTCCTACAATGAGCAGTTCTTC,few,NA,TRBJ2-1,14,TRBV29-1
CASSLERNIQYF,TGTGCCAGCAGCTTAGAGCGAAACATTCAGTACTTC,few,NA,TRBJ2-4,12,TRBV5-4
CASSLQENTEAFF,TGTGCCAGCAGCCTCCAGGAGAACACTGAAGCTTTCTTT,NA,NA,TRBJ1-1,13,TRBV7-9
CASSRGTEETQYF,TGTGCCAGCAGCCGTGGGACGGAAGAGACCCAGTACTTC,NA,NA,TRBJ2-5,13,TRBV6-5
CAWSTRDRRYSPLHF,TGTGCCTGGAGCACCCGGGACAGAAGATATTCACCCCTCCACTTT,NA,TRBD1,TRBJ1-6,15,TRBV30
CACAPTGGYYGYTF,TGTGCCTGCGCCCCCACAGGGGGGTACTATGGCTACACCTTC,few,TRBD1,TRBJ1-2,14,TRBV30